Sequencing of this TCR beta chain was carried out in a study of control samples from healthy donors and cancer patients. Trimming removed 6 bases at V and 7 bases at J, with 16 bases between. This CDR3 comprises 14 residues. CDR1 MNHEY and CDR2 SVGAGI come from the germline V gene. Profiling relied on immunoSEQ multiplex PCR, and the TCRdb table lists in-frame clones only, not all of them. Of roughly 170,000 clones listed, approximately 92% are singletons. The source material was blood. The chain employs TRBV6-5 and TRBJ1-5; D possibly corresponds to TRBD1 (5 bases). This receptor was obtained from a man younger than 35 in good health. The CDR3 region is CASSPSGGGQPQHF. The CDR3, as DNA: TGTGCCAGCAGCCCCTCTGGGGGAGGACAGCCCCAGCATTTT.